This is a list of T cell receptor beta chains from one sample in a study of blood T cell repertoires in COVID-19. Repertoires were generated with immunoSEQ multiplex PCR, while TCRdb's copy carries only in-frame clones and drops some. The sample yields around 100,000 clones, about nine tenths seen once. The source material was peripheral blood. The receptors come from a man over 45 with acute or convalescent COVID-19. CDR3s include the opening cysteine and the closing phenylalanine or tryptophan. The order of the fields is D gene, V gene, J gene, CDR3 protein, CDR3 DNA. A D gene is named only where the DNA matches it firmly.

D: NA
V: TRBV4-1
J: TRBJ2-5
CDR3: CASSQAGGLQETQYF
DNA: TGCGCCAGCAGCCAAGCGGGGGGCCTACAAGAGACCCAGTACTTC

D: TRBD2
V: TRBV13
J: TRBJ2-4
CDR3: CASSSMIRTGTSGRESKNIQYF
DNA: TGTGCCAGCAGCTCGATGATAAGAACCGGGACTAGCGGGAGGGAGTCCAAAAACATTCAGTACTTC

D: TRBD2
V: TRBV6-2/TRBV6-3
J: TRBJ2-1
CDR3: CASSRVAGGLYNEQFF
DNA: TGTGCCAGCAGCCGCGTAGCGGGAGGGCTCTACAATGAGCAGTTCTTC

D: NA
V: TRBV10-3
J: TRBJ2-6
CDR3: CAISITRGNGANVLTF
DNA: TGTGCCATCAGCATTACACGGGGAAATGGGGCCAACGTCCTGACTTTC

D: TRBD2
V: TRBV9
J: TRBJ2-3
CDR3: CASSALASGRGRDTQYF
DNA: TGTGCCAGCAGTGCACTGGCTAGCGGGAGGGGTAGAGATACGCAGTATTTT

D: NA
V: TRBV19
J: TRBJ1-3
CDR3: CASSIRGQDADTIYF
DNA: TGTGCCAGTAGTATAAGGGGTCAGGATGCGGACACCATATATTTT

D: NA
V: TRBV18
J: TRBJ2-5
CDR3: CASSPSLRETQYF
DNA: TGTGCCAGCTCACCTTCCCTACGGGAGACCCAGTACTTC

D: NA
V: TRBV27
J: TRBJ1-2
CDR3: CASSLLGQGYGYTF
DNA: TGTGCCAGCAGTTTATTAGGCCAGGGCTATGGCTACACCTTC

D: NA
V: TRBV15
J: TRBJ2-7
CDR3: CATSARTFAYEQYF
DNA: TGTGCCACCAGCGCCCGGACTTTTGCCTACGAGCAGTACTTC

D: NA
V: TRBV11-2
J: TRBJ2-7
CDR3: CASSLDVTYEQYF
DNA: TGTGCCAGCAGCTTAGATGTAACCTACGAGCAGTACTTC

D: TRBD1
V: TRBV5-6
J: TRBJ2-1
CDR3: CASSLRLLSGQGHNEQFF
DNA: TGTGCCAGCAGCTTGCGTCTCTTGTCGGGACAGGGGCACAATGAGCAGTTCTTC

D: TRBD2
V: TRBV20-1
J: TRBJ2-2
CDR3: CSASPGLAGAAGELFF
DNA: TGCAGTGCTAGTCCGGGACTAGCGGGAGCGGCCGGGGAGCTGTTTTTT

D: NA
V: TRBV3-1/TRBV3-2
J: TRBJ2-3
CDR3: CASSQVLSEPGTDTQYF
DNA: TGTGCCAGCAGCCAAGTCCTAAGCGAGCCGGGCACAGATACGCAGTATTTT